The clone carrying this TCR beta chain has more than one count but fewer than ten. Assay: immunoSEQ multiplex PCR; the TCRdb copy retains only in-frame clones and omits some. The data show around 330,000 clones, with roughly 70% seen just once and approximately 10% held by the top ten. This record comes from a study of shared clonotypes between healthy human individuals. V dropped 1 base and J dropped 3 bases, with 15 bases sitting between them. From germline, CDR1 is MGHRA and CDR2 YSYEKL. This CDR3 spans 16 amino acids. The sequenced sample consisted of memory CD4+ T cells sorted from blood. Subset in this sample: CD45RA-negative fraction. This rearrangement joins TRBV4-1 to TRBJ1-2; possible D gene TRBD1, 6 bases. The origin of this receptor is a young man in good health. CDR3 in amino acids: CASSQVLGGRYYGYTF. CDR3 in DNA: TGCGCCAGCAGCCAAGTTCTGGGGGGCAGGTACTATGGCTACACCTTC.